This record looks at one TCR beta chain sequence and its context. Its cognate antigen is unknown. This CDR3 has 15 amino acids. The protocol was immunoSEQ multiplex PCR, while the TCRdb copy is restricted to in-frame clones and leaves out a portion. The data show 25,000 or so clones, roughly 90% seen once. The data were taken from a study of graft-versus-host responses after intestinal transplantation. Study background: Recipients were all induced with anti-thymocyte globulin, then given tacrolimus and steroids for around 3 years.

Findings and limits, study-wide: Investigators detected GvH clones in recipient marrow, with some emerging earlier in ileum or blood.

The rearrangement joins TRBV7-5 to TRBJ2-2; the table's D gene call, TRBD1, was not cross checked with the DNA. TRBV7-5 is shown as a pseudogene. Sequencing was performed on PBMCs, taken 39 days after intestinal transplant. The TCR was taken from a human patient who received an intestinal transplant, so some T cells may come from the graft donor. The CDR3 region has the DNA TGTGCCAGAAGCTTAGACAGGATCCCTACCGGGGAGCTGTTTTTT. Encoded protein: CARSLDRIPTGELFF.